This is a list of T cell receptor delta chains from one sample in a study of Vδ1+ human thymocytes. TCRdb redid clone calling on the multiplex PCR reads using CATT. The data show 80,000 or so delta-chain clones, with 30% to 45% seen just once and approximately 0.25% held by the top ten. The sample comprised Vdelta1+ gamma-delta thymocytes from the thymus. Every receptor here comes from a boy younger than two who had congenital heart surgery. The CDR3 runs from the conserved cysteine through the conserved F or W. Each record gives: D gene, V gene, clone size, J gene, CDR3 length, CDR3 DNA, CDR3 protein. The D gene is left open where the match is weak. Clone size is given for some rows only: seen once, a few or many times, or a class if the clone is expanded.

D: TRDD3; V: TRDV2; size: NA; J: TRDJ1; length: 22; DNA: TGTGCCACAGTTTGGAGTCCACTCTTACTGGGGGATTTCCTACTGAACACCGATAAACTCATCTTC; CDR3: CATVWSPLLLGDFLLNTDKLIF
D: TRDD3; V: TRDV1; size: few; J: TRDJ2; length: 23; DNA: TGTGCTCTTGGGGAACGGGGGCCTGGCGTGGGACCCTGGGGGATCACTTTGACAGCACAACTCTTCTTT; CDR3: CALGERGPGVGPWGITLTAQLFF
D: TRDD2; V: TRDV1; size: NA; J: TRDJ1; length: 18; DNA: TGTGCTCTTGGGGTACAGGCCTTCCTATACAGGGTGGCCGATAAACTCATCTTT; CDR3: CALGVQAFLYRVADKLIF
D: NA; V: TRDV1; size: NA; J: TRDJ1; length: 19; DNA: TGTGCTCTTGGGGAACGAACCCCGCCTCGATACCTATACACCGATAAACTCATCTTT; CDR3: CALGERTPPRYLYTDKLIF
D: TRDD3; V: TRDV1; size: NA; J: TRDJ1; length: 19; DNA: TGTGCTCTTGGGGACTATACTTCTGTCGTACTGGGGAGGCCCGATAAACTCATCTTT; CDR3: CALGDYTSVVLGRPDKLIF
D: NA; V: TRDV2; size: NA; J: TRDJ1; length: 12; DNA: TGTGCCTGTGACGTCCGTACGGGGAAGCTCATCTTT; CDR3: CACDVRTGKLIF
D: NA; V: TRDV1; size: few; J: TRDJ1; length: 17; DNA: TGTGCTCTTGGGGAATTTTTCATACGTCCACCTACCGATAAACTCATCTTT; CDR3: CALGEFFIRPPTDKLIF
D: NA; V: TRDV1; size: NA; J: TRDJ1; length: 21; DNA: TGTGCTCTTGGGAACCCACCAACCCTACTTTATACCTACAAGTACACCGATAAACTCATCTTT; CDR3: CALGNPPTLLYTYKYTDKLIF
D: TRDD3; V: TRDV1; size: few; J: TRDJ1; length: 23; DNA: TGTGCTCTTGGGGACTTTAGGACGCCTCCTACTCTGCTGGGGGATACGTCGCCTGGCAAACTCATCTTT; CDR3: CALGDFRTPPTLLGDTSPGKLIF
D: NA; V: TRDV1; size: NA; J: TRDJ1; length: 20; DNA: TGTGCTCTTGGGGAAAGAGCCTTCCTACGTTGGGGGATCATCACCGATAAACTCATCTTT; CDR3: CALGERAFLRWGIITDKLIF
D: NA; V: TRDV1; size: few; J: TRDJ2; length: 20; DNA: TGTGCTCTTGGGGAACTAAGGCGAGGTCCAACGCCTTTCTGGGCAGCACAACTCTTCTTT; CDR3: CALGELRRGPTPFWAAQLFF
D: TRDD3; V: TRDV2; size: NA; J: TRDJ1; length: 13; DNA: TGTGCCTGTTTCCCCGGGGGGGATCAGGAACTCATCTTT; CDR3: CACFPGGDQELIF
D: NA; V: TRDV1; size: NA; J: TRDJ1; length: 17; DNA: TGTGCTCTTGGGGAACCCCCCTGTGGGATGGACACCGATAAACTCATCTTT; CDR3: CALGEPPCGMDTDKLIF
D: NA; V: TRDV1; size: NA; J: TRDJ1; length: 16; DNA: TGTGCTCTTGGGGACAACACTGGTGGATTCGACGGTAAACTCATCTTT; CDR3: CALGDNTGGFDGKLIF
D: NA; V: TRDV1; size: few; J: TRDJ1; length: 14; DNA: TGTGCTCTTGGGGACCTGGAAGGGACCGATAAACTCATCTTT; CDR3: CALGDLEGTDKLIF
D: NA; V: TRDV1; size: NA; J: TRDJ1; length: 18; DNA: TGTGCTCTTGGGTACTTCCCAGCCCCGGTACCCTACACCGATAAACTCATCTTT; CDR3: CALGYFPAPVPYTDKLIF
D: TRDD3; V: TRDV1; size: NA; J: TRDJ1; length: 20; DNA: TGTGCTCTTGGGGAACGCTCTGGTTGGGATACGGTCAGGTACACCGATAAACTCATCTTT; CDR3: CALGERSGWDTVRYTDKLIF
D: TRDD3; V: TRDV1; size: NA; J: TRDJ1; length: 21; DNA: TGTGCTCTTGGGGAAAGAAAGCGTCCTATTTACTGGGGGATGGTGACCGATAAACTCATCTTT; CDR3: CALGERKRPIYWGMVTDKLIF
D: NA; V: TRDV1; size: NA; J: TRDJ1; length: 23; DNA: TGTGCTCTTGGGGAACTTTATCTCTCCTACGATGCCGGGAGATACTTGTACACCGATAAACTCATCTTT; CDR3: CALGELYLSYDAGRYLYTDKLIF
D: TRDD3; V: TRDV1; size: NA; J: TRDJ1; length: 19; DNA: TGTGCTCTTGGGGAAACCACCTCCGGCGTACTGGGGTCACGAGGGGGACTCATCTTT; CDR3: CALGETTSGVLGSRGGLIF
D: NA; V: TRDV1; size: NA; J: TRDJ1; length: 18; DNA: TGTGCTCTTGGGGAAATCTATACGTGGGGGGACCACACCGATAAACTCATCTTT; CDR3: CALGEIYTWGDHTDKLIF
D: TRDD3; V: TRDV1; size: NA; J: TRDJ1; length: 26; DNA: TGTGCTCTTGGGGTCAACTCGGGCTTCCTATTACTGGGGGATACGCCGAGATATTGGTACACCGATAAACTCATCTTT; CDR3: CALGVNSGFLLLGDTPRYWYTDKLIF
D: TRDD3; V: TRDV1; size: NA; J: TRDJ1; length: 26; DNA: TGTGCTCTTGGGGAACTAAGATCGCGCCTCCATAAAGTACTGGGGGATATAACCCTCTACACCGATAAACTCATCTTT; CDR3: CALGELRSRLHKVLGDITLYTDKLIF
D: NA; V: TRDV1; size: few; J: TRDJ1; length: 14; DNA: TGTGCCCTTGGGGAACTAGGTCCTACCGATAAACTCATCTTT; CDR3: CALGELGPTDKLIF
D: TRDD3; V: TRDV1; size: few; J: TRDJ1; length: 19; DNA: TGTGCTCTTGGGGAAGCGAAGTCGGGGATACGGCGGGGCACCGATAAACTCATCTTT; CDR3: CALGEAKSGIRRGTDKLIF
D: NA; V: TRDV1; size: NA; J: TRDJ1; length: 14; DNA: TGTGCTCTTGGGGAAAATATCCTCCTGGAGGGACTCATCTTT; CDR3: CALGENILLEGLIF
D: TRDD3; V: TRDV3; size: NA; J: TRDJ1; length: 18; DNA: TGTGCCTTTGCCCCCACCACTGGGGGATACAGTGAAACCGATAAACTCATCTTT; CDR3: CAFAPTTGGYSETDKLIF
D: NA; V: TRDV1; size: NA; J: TRDJ1; length: 18; DNA: TGTGCTCTTGGGGACGCCTTCCCACGCGTGGTGGGGGAATCGAAACTCATCTTT; CDR3: CALGDAFPRVVGESKLIF
D: TRDD3; V: TRDV1; size: NA; J: TRDJ1; length: 18; DNA: TGTGCTCTTGGGGAATGTCGCTCCTCCTGGGGGATGCGGGATAAACTCATCTTT; CDR3: CALGECRSSWGMRDKLIF
D: NA; V: TRDV1; size: NA; J: TRDJ1; length: 16; DNA: TGTGCTCTTGGGGATCCCGCCCTACCGTACACCGATAAACTCATCTTT; CDR3: CALGDPALPYTDKLIF
D: TRDD3; V: TRDV1; size: few; J: TRDJ1; length: 21; DNA: TGTGCTCTTGAAGCCCGCCCCTCGGTTGGATACGCGAGTTGTGACACCGATAAACTCATCTTT; CDR3: CALEARPSVGYASCDTDKLIF
D: TRDD3; V: TRDV1; size: NA; J: TRDJ1; length: 24; DNA: TGTGCTCTTGGGGCCACCCCTTTTCCTACCCAGAGTACTGGGGGATCCACCGGGACCGATAAACTCATCTTT; CDR3: CALGATPFPTQSTGGSTGTDKLIF
D: TRDD3; V: TRDV1; size: NA; J: TRDJ1; length: 21; DNA: TGTGCTCTTGGGGAAGGGTTTCGCTCTGGGGGATATGCGGTGTACACCGATAAACTCATCTTT; CDR3: CALGEGFRSGGYAVYTDKLIF
D: TRDD3; V: TRDV1; size: few; J: TRDJ1; length: 19; DNA: TGTGCTCTTGGGGAGTTGAAGAGAGGGGGATACTCGGTCGGCGATAAACTCATCTTT; CDR3: CALGELKRGGYSVGDKLIF
D: TRDD3; V: TRDV1; size: NA; J: TRDJ1; length: 22; DNA: TGTGCTCTTGGGGAAGTCCCTTGCCCCACAGGGACTGGGGGATACGACACCGATAAACTCATCTTT; CDR3: CALGEVPCPTGTGGYDTDKLIF
D: NA; V: TRDV1; size: NA; J: TRDJ1; length: 17; DNA: TGTGCTCTTGGGGAACTAGGCTGGGGCGGGTACACCGATAAACTCATCTTT; CDR3: CALGELGWGGYTDKLIF
D: NA; V: TRDV1; size: few; J: TRDJ1; length: 19; DNA: TGTGCTCTTGGGGAATCATCGATACCCTCCTACAATCTGGGGGATAAACTCATCTTT; CDR3: CALGESSIPSYNLGDKLIF
D: TRDD3; V: TRDV1; size: NA; J: TRDJ1; length: 22; DNA: TGTGCTCTTGGGGAACTGAGGTACCATTCTTACTGGGGGATTCAGTACACCGATAAACTCATCTTT; CDR3: CALGELRYHSYWGIQYTDKLIF
D: NA; V: TRDV1; size: NA; J: TRDJ1; length: 21; DNA: TGTGCTCTTGGGGAACCTCTTTCCAAGTCGGTACTGGGAAAGGGCACCGATAAACTCATCTTT; CDR3: CALGEPLSKSVLGKGTDKLIF
D: TRDD2; V: TRDV1; size: NA; J: TRDJ1; length: 17; DNA: TGTGCTCTTGGGGATTCCTACGCTGACTGGAGGGGCGATAAACTCATCTTT; CDR3: CALGDSYADWRGDKLIF
D: NA; V: TRDV1; size: NA; J: TRDJ1; length: 20; DNA: TGTGCTCTTGGGGAAATTTCCTATTATGGGGGTTCGGAGTACTCCGATAAACTCATCTTT; CDR3: CALGEISYYGGSEYSDKLIF
D: TRDD3; V: TRDV1; size: NA; J: TRDJ1; length: 17; DNA: TGTGCTCTTGGGGAATCCCTTCCTCTGGGGGATACGGGTAAACTCATCTTT; CDR3: CALGESLPLGDTGKLIF
D: TRDD3; V: TRDV1; size: NA; J: TRDJ1; length: 16; DNA: TGTGCTCTTGGGGAACTTTCCAGGTGGGGGATAAGAAAACTCATCTTT; CDR3: CALGELSRWGIRKLIF
D: TRDD3; V: TRDV1; size: few; J: TRDJ1; length: 16; DNA: TGTGCTCTTGGGGAACGTCCCCCGGGGGATGGAGATAAACTCATCTTT; CDR3: CALGERPPGDGDKLIF
D: NA; V: TRDV1; size: NA; J: TRDJ1; length: 17; DNA: TGTGCTCTTGGGGGCACTTCCTACCTGGGGGACACCGATAAACTCATCTTT; CDR3: CALGGTSYLGDTDKLIF
D: NA; V: TRDV1; size: NA; J: TRDJ1; length: 16; DNA: TGTGCTCTTGGGGAATGGGGACCTAAACCTACCGATAAACTCATCTTT; CDR3: CALGEWGPKPTDKLIF
D: TRDD3; V: TRDV1; size: few; J: TRDJ1; length: 21; DNA: TGTGCTCTTGGGGAACTATCCCCTCCCTGGGGGATAGTCCTGCACACCGATAAACTCATCTTT; CDR3: CALGELSPPWGIVLHTDKLIF
D: TRDD3; V: TRDV2; size: many; J: TRDJ1; length: 19; DNA: TGTGCCTGTGACATTCGATCCCCGACCACTGGGGGAAACACCGATAAACTCATCTTT; CDR3: CACDIRSPTTGGNTDKLIF
D: NA; V: TRDV1; size: few; J: TRDJ1; length: 20; DNA: TGTGCTCTTGGGGAACACCGAGTCTTTCCCCTCTCCGGGTACACCGATAAACTCATCTTT; CDR3: CALGEHRVFPLSGYTDKLIF
D: TRDD3; V: TRDV1; size: NA; J: TRDJ1; length: 17; DNA: TGTGCTCTTGGGGAACTCTTCGCCGGGGGATGGAGCGATAAACTCATCTTT; CDR3: CALGELFAGGWSDKLIF
D: TRDD3; V: TRDV1; size: NA; J: TRDJ1; length: 18; DNA: TGTGCTCTTGGGGAACCCTGGGGGATCCGCTCGTACACCGATAAACTCATCTTT; CDR3: CALGEPWGIRSYTDKLIF
D: TRDD2; V: TRDV1; size: NA; J: TRDJ1; length: 20; DNA: TGTGCTCTTGGGGAGGGCCTTCCTACTGGCTGGGGGGCCTGGGGCGATAAACTCATCTTT; CDR3: CALGEGLPTGWGAWGDKLIF
D: NA; V: TRDV1; size: NA; J: TRDJ1; length: 19; DNA: TGTGCTCTTGGGGAACTAACCCTACGAAAAGCGGGATGTGCCGATAAACTCATCTTT; CDR3: CALGELTLRKAGCADKLIF
D: NA; V: TRDV1; size: few; J: TRDJ1; length: 14; DNA: TGTGCTCTTGGGGAACGACTGGGCACCGATAAACTCATCTTT; CDR3: CALGERLGTDKLIF
D: NA; V: TRDV1; size: few; J: TRDJ1; length: 18; DNA: TGTGCTCTTGCCCGTGTCGGACCTAATTCTCCCTCCACCGATAAACTCATCTTT; CDR3: CALARVGPNSPSTDKLIF
D: TRDD3; V: TRDV1; size: few; J: TRDJ1; length: 19; DNA: TGTGCTCTTGGGGAACTTCCCCATCCCCCCTATACTGGGGGACGCAAACTCATCTTT; CDR3: CALGELPHPPYTGGRKLIF
D: TRDD3; V: TRDV2; size: NA; J: TRDJ1; length: 20; DNA: TGTGCCTGTGACACAGGTGCTGGGGGAAAAAACACTATGTACACCGATAAACTCATCTTT; CDR3: CACDTGAGGKNTMYTDKLIF
D: NA; V: TRDV1; size: NA; J: TRDJ1; length: 20; DNA: TGTGCTCTTGGGGAAAATTCCTACCCCCGGGGGATAGGGTACACCGATAAACTCATCTTT; CDR3: CALGENSYPRGIGYTDKLIF
D: NA; V: TRDV1; size: NA; J: TRDJ1; length: 19; DNA: TGTGCTCTTGGGGAACCTTCACGTGGGGATCTCCCCGTGCCCGATAAACTCATCTTT; CDR3: CALGEPSRGDLPVPDKLIF
D: NA; V: TRDV1; size: few; J: TRDJ1; length: 17; DNA: TGTGCTCTTGGGGAACTACCCCGGGGGAAAAACACCGATAAACTCATCTTT; CDR3: CALGELPRGKNTDKLIF